This T cell receptor beta chain comes out of a study of cytomegalovirus exposure and HLA in healthy donors. The PCR used 60 Vbeta and 13 Jbeta primers. The table came from immunoSEQ multiplex PCR; TCRdb's copy has only in-frame clones and leaves some out. The sample records under 300,000 clones, roughly two thirds being singletons. Trimming shortened V by 5 bases and J by 7 bases, and 9 bases separated the two germline ends. Germline values: CDR1 LNHNV, CDR2 YYDKDF (reference sequence). The CDR3 length is 12 residues. The source is a female donor in good health and CMV-seronegative. The sample comprised PBMCs. J is TRBJ1-3 and V is TRBV15; D gene unclear. This CDR3 reads CATSGSRNTIYF. The CDR3 DNA sequence: TGTGCCACCAGCGGGTCTAGGAACACCATATATTTT. Supplemented by reference TRBV15 and TRBJ1-3, the full variable domain reads DAMVIQNPRYQVTQFGKPVTLSCSQTLNHNVMYWYQQKSSQAPKLLFHYYDKDFNNEADTPDNFQSRRPNTSFCFLDIRSPGLGDTAMYLCATSGSRNTIYFGEGSWLTVV.